The 24 T cell receptor beta chains listed next were all sequenced from one sample in a study of blood T cell repertoires in COVID-19 (dated by TCRdb to 2018 to 2021). The library was built by means of the immunoSEQ multiplex PCR assay. TCRdb took this table from immuneACCESS and kept in-frame rearrangements with V and J called. Such tables lack part of the clones; where checked against another copy, unresolved V genes explain under half of the gap, and the rest is unexplained. The table for this sample lists 350,000 to 550,000 clones; around 88% of them were counted only once. The ten top clones hold 4% to 5.5% of the sample. The specimen sequenced was peripheral blood. These receptors were obtained from a woman in her 30s with acute or convalescent COVID-19.

The chain has TRBV25-1 and TRBJ2-1; D possibly corresponds to TRBD2 (5 bases). The CDR3 runs to 18 residues. Deletions cut 3 bases from V and 0 bases from J, with 18 bases between. Germline values: CDR1 MGHDK, CDR2 SYGVNS. CDR3 region: CASSEYGRGPSSYNEQFF. CDR3 sequence (DNA): TGTGCCAGCAGTGAGTATGGGAGAGGCCCCAGCTCCTACAATGAGCAGTTCTTC.

This clone occurred once. This chain connects TRBV6-5 to TRBJ1-5, with D unclear. The length of the CDR3 is 13 residues. In germline, CDR1 is MNHEY, CDR2 SVGAGI. V lost 2 bases and J 7 bases, leaving 9 bases between the germline ends. CDR3 loop: CASSYLVGQPQHF. The CDR3 DNA reads as TGTGCCAGCAGTTACCTTGTGGGCCAGCCCCAGCATTTT.

The chain recombines TRBV5-8 with TRBJ2-3; 7 nucleotides align to TRBD1. V was pared by 7 bases and J by 1 base, with 6 bases of the junction left unmatched. Germline V gene lookup returns CDR1 SGHTS and CDR2 YDEGEE. This CDR3 region has 14 residues. The CDR3 region has the DNA TGTGCCAGCTTCAAAACAGGGGGCACAGATACGCAGTATTTT. This codes for CASFKTGGTDTQYF.

The V and J genes are TRBV24-1 and TRBJ1-5; TRBD1 might be the D (6 bases). The germline gives CDR1 KGHDR, CDR2 SFDVKD. V was pared by 6 bases and J by 5 bases, with 16 bases between. The CDR3 loop spans 15 amino acids. DNA of the CDR3: TGTGCCACCAGTATCCTCTTACAGGGTCATCAGCCCCAGCATTTT. It is translated as CATSILLQGHQPQHF.

The rearrangement links TRBV9 to TRBJ2-3; 10 bases agree with TRBD2. The V and J ends lost 0 bases and 6 bases, in that order; junction bases with no gene match: 4. The germline gives CDR1 SGDLS, CDR2 YYNGEE. This CDR3 region has 15 residues. The CDR3, as DNA: TGTGCCAGCAGCGTAGGGGGACTAGCGCGTGATACGCAGTATTTT. This codes for CASSVGGLARDTQYF.

This rearrangement joins TRBV3-1 (or the pseudogene TRBV3-2) to TRBJ2-7; 9 nucleotides line up with TRBD1. CDR1 LGHDT and CDR2 YNNKEL come from the germline V gene (reference sequence). The CDR3 is 17 residues long. The ends lost 3 bases at V and 1 base at J; junction bases unmatched: 10. This CDR3 is CASSHPQDRGTSYEQYF. CDR3 DNA sequence: TGTGCCAGCAGCCATCCCCAGGACAGGGGAACTTCCTACGAGCAGTACTTC.

The chain links TRBV5-1 to TRBJ1-2; 12 bases match TRBD1. Germline V gene lookup returns CDR1 SGHRS and CDR2 YFSETQ. The CDR3 covers 15 residues. V lost 5 bases and J lost 8; bases outside the gene matches: 10. CDR3 loop: CASRRGQGAFGGYTF. CDR3 bases: TGCGCCAGCAGAAGGGGACAGGGGGCGTTCGGAGGCTACACCTTC.

This clone has just a few counts. The rearrangement uses TRBV5-1 and TRBJ1-1; 9 bases are a match to TRBD1. CDR1 is SGHRS and CDR2 is YFSETQ in the germline V gene. V lost 3 bases, J lost 1 base, and 4 bases stayed unmatched. The CDR3 runs to 15 residues. The CDR3 DNA sequence: TGCGCCAGCAGCTCGGGACAGGGTACGAACACTGAAGCTTTCTTT. Protein product: CASSSGQGTNTEAFF.

V and J are TRBV15 and TRBJ1-2; tentative D call: TRBD1 (6 bases). This CDR3 is 14 amino acids long. V lost 5 bases and J 1 base, leaving 11 bases between the germline ends. Germline-derived CDR1 and CDR2 are LNHNV and YYDKDF (reference sequence). The DNA of the CDR3 is TGTGCCACCAGCTTTGGGACAATTAACTATGGCTACACCTTC. It codes for CATSFGTINYGYTF.

This clone was counted once. The chain combines TRBV14 with TRBJ1-5; no clear D. V lost 1 base and J 4 bases, leaving 5 bases between the germline ends. Germline-derived CDR1 and CDR2 are SGHDN and FVKESK. The CDR3 contains 13 residues. CDR3 region: CASSQAGNQPQHF. CDR3 in DNA: TGTGCCAGCAGCCAAGCGGGAAATCAGCCCCAGCATTTT.

The CDR3 loop reads CASSRVGLVRNEQFF. CDR3 coding DNA: TGCGCCAGCAGCCGGGTGGGACTAGTTAGAAATGAGCAGTTCTTC. V and J are TRBV4-1 and TRBJ2-1; 8 nucleotides agree with TRBD2. The V and J ends lost 4 bases and 7 bases, in that order; junction bases with no gene match: 9. CDR3 length equals 15 residues. Germline V gene data show CDR1 as MGHRA and CDR2 as YSYEKL.

The V call is TRBV27, the J call TRBJ2-1; D possibly corresponds to TRBD1 (6 bases). This CDR3 has 16 amino acids. V lost 5 bases and J 5 bases, leaving 19 bases between the germline ends. Germline lookup yields CDR1 MNHEY and CDR2 SMNVEV (reference sequence). The CDR3 sequence: CASSPYRQAADNEQFF. The CDR3 nucleotides read TGTGCCAGCAGTCCGTACCGACAGGCTGCTGACAATGAGCAGTTCTTC.

The V and J genes are TRBV4-2 and TRBJ1-4, with D perhaps matching TRBD1 (5 bases). V shed 0 bases and J shed 5 bases, with 22 bases lying between them. The CDR3 runs to 19 residues. The germline gives CDR1 LGHNA, CDR2 YNFKEQ. The CDR3: CASSQDGRQDTYRNEKLFF. The CDR3 DNA reads as TGTGCCAGCAGCCAAGACGGCCGGCAGGACACTTACCGAAATGAAAAACTGTTTTTT.

In DNA, the CDR3 is TGTGCCAGCAGCGTAGAGGGGATAGCAGGAACCTACAATGAGCAGTTCTTC. Amino acids: CASSVEGIAGTYNEQFF. The chain uses TRBV9 and TRBJ2-1, with D tentatively TRBD1 (5 bases). CDR3 size: 17 residues. Looked up from germline, CDR1 is SGDLS and CDR2 is YYNGEE. V lost 0 bases and J lost 2, with 15 bases in between.

The V call is TRBV5-6, the J call TRBJ2-1, with 7 positions matching TRBD2. Germline V lookup: CDR1 SGHDT, CDR2 YYEEEE. This CDR3 region has 16 residues. Unmatched junction bases numbered 9, after V lost 0 bases and J lost 6 bases. DNA of the CDR3: TGTGCCAGCAGCTTGGGTGGGGGGGATCTAGGCAATGAGCAGTTCTTC. It encodes CASSLGGGDLGNEQFF. Based on the CDR3 plus reference TRBV5-6 and TRBJ2-1, the full variable domain is DAGVTQSPTHLIKTRGQQVTLRCSPKSGHDTVSWYQQALGQGPQFIFQYYEEEERQRGNFPDRFSGHQFPNYSSELNVNALLLGDSALYLCASSLGGGDLGNEQFFGPGTRLTVL.

The chain uses TRBV27 and TRBJ1-1; D might be TRBD1 (6 bases). V was pared by 7 bases and J by 6 bases, with 21 bases between. The CDR3 totals 15 residues. The V gene's germline CDR1 is MNHEY and CDR2 SMNVEV (reference sequence). The CDR3 bases are TGTGCCAGCAATTACAGGGCCGGAACATACGCTGAAGCTTTCTTT. Translation: CASNYRAGTYAEAFF.

The chain employs TRBV4-1 and TRBJ1-3; 7 bases line up with TRBD1. The CDR3 extends over 16 amino acids. V lost 0 bases and J lost 5; bases outside the gene matches: 7. Germline V gene sequence: CDR1 MGHRA, CDR2 YSYEKL. The CDR3 coding sequence is TGCGCCAGCAGCCAAGATAAGGCAGGGGGAAGAAACACCATATATTTT. Translating it yields CASSQDKAGGRNTIYF.

This clone was detected only a few times. The chain combines TRBV4-2 with TRBJ2-7, with D unresolved. Germline V gives CDR1 LGHNA, CDR2 YNFKEQ. This CDR3 has 13 residues. The V end was cut by 3 bases, the J end by 3 bases, with 9 bases between. The CDR3 DNA reads TGTGCCAGCAGCCAGAAACAGAGCTACGAGCAGTACTTC. Translating gives CASSQKQSYEQYF.

This clone was recorded only once. The CDR3 here is CASSPLRDYNEQFF. In nucleotides, the CDR3 is TGCGCCAGCAGCCCTCTCCGGGACTACAATGAGCAGTTCTTC. This rearrangement joins TRBV10-1 to TRBJ2-1; perhaps TRBD2 as D (5 bases). V lost 6 bases, J lost 3 bases, and 12 bases lay in between. CDR3 length equals 14 residues. In germline, CDR1 is WNHNN, CDR2 SYGVQD (reference sequence).

This clone has a single count. J is TRBJ2-5 and V is TRBV27, with D maybe TRBD1 (5 bases). V lost 7 bases to trimming and J lost 2 bases, with 8 bases between them. The CDR3 is made up of 12 amino acids. The germline CDR1 and CDR2 sequences are MNHEY and SMNVEV (reference sequence). CDR3 in amino acids: CASTTGQETQYF. DNA for the CDR3: TGTGCCAGCACTACAGGACAAGAGACCCAGTACTTC.

The chain couples TRBV15 to TRBJ1-4, with a tentative D call TRBD1 (5 bases). The CDR3 is 13 amino acids. Germline V CDR1 and CDR2: LNHNV, YYDKDF (reference sequence). Trimming left V 0 bases short and J 8 bases short, with 7 bases between. In DNA form, the CDR3 reads TGTGCCACCAGCAGAGATCCAGGGGAAAAACTGTTTTTT. As protein: CATSRDPGEKLFF.

The chain combines TRBV6-2 or TRBV6-3 with TRBJ2-7; TRBD1 aligns across 8 bases. The CDR3 is made up of 16 amino acids. V was clipped by 0 bases and J by 4 bases; unmatched bases: 8. CDR1 is MNHEY and CDR2 is SVGEGT in the germline V gene. CDR3 bases: TGTGCCAGCAGTTACTCCGGACAGGGTTTTTCGTACGAGCAGTACTTC. It yields the protein CASSYSGQGFSYEQYF.

This chain connects TRBV15 to TRBJ1-1; 7 nucleotides match TRBD1. The CDR3 is 15 residues long. Germline V lookup: CDR1 LNHNV, CDR2 YYDKDF (reference sequence). V was pared by 6 bases and J by 7 bases, with 14 bases of the junction left unmatched. This chain's CDR3 is CATRTSDRVEYEAFF. DNA for the CDR3: TGTGCCACCAGAACAAGTGACAGGGTCGAATATGAAGCTTTCTTT. Filled out from reference TRBV15 and TRBJ1-1, the complete variable domain reads DAMVIQNPRYQVTQFGKPVTLSCSQTLNHNVMYWYQQKSSQAPKLLFHYYDKDFNNEADTPDNFQSRRPNTSFCFLDIRSPGLGDTAMYLCATRTSDRVEYEAFFGQGTRLTVV.

The chain carries TRBV11-1 and TRBJ2-2, with unresolved D. Germline V CDR1 and CDR2: SGHAT, FQDESV (reference sequence). V was clipped by 2 bases and J by 6 bases, with 4 bases between them. This CDR3 has 12 amino acids. CDR3 nucleotide sequence: TGTGCCAGCAGCTTATTCTCCGGGGAGCTGTTTTTT. It translates to CASSLFSGELFF. Variable domain in full (rest from reference TRBV11-1 and TRBJ2-2): EAEVAQSPRYKITEKSQAVAFWCDPISGHATLYWYRQILGQGPELLVQFQDESVVDDSQLPKDRFSAERLKGVDSTLKIQPAELGDSAMYLCASSLFSGELFFGEGSRLTVL.